This T cell receptor beta chain was identified in a study of T-cell reconstitution after alpha-beta-depleted transplantation in children. Germline V lookup: CDR1 SNHLY, CDR2 FYNNEI. This CDR3 has 18 amino acids. V was clipped by 10 bases and J by 5 bases; unmatched bases: 22. Researchers prepared the TCRbeta library using unique molecular identifiers, the study reports. Via MiXCR, TCRdb re-called the PCR reads, giving one row per CDR3 protein. The sample shows some 500,000 distinct CDR3 sequences, around 18% of them seen only once. This clonotype was obtained from a human donor who donated a stem cell graft to a child with acute lymphoblastic leukemia. The gene calls are TRBV2 and TRBJ2-2; 7 bases line up with TRBD2. The sequencing used PBMCs from the stem cell graft donor, collected from the stem cell graft. DNA for the CDR3: TGTGCCATTCTCCCACGGCCTGGCGGGAGTCCCAAGACCGGGGAGCTGTTTTTT. Protein sequence: CAILPRPGGSPKTGELFF. The full variable domain, in which reference TRBV2 and TRBJ2-2 provide the parts outside the CDR3, is EPEVTQTPSHQVTQMGQEVILRCVPISNHLYFYWYRQILGQKVEFLVSFYNNEISEKSEIFDDQFSVERPDGSNFTLKIRSTKLEDSAMYFCAILPRPGGSPKTGELFFGEGSRLTVL.